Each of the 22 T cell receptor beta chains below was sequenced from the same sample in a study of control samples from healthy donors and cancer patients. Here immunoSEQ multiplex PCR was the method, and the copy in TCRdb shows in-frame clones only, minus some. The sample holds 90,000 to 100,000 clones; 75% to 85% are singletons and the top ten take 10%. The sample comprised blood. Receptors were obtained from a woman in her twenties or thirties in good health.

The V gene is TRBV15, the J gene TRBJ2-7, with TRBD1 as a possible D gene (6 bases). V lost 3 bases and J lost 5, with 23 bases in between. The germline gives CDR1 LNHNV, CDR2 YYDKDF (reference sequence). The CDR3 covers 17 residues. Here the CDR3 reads CATSSPRRFRGWHEQYF. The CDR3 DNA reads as TGTGCCACCAGCAGCCCTCGCAGATTCAGGGGTTGGCACGAGCAGTACTTC.

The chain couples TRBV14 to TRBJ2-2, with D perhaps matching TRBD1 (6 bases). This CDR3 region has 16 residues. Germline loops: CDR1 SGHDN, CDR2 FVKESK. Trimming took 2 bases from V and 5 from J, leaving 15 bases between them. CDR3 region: CASSQRSGVGTGELFF. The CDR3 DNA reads TGTGCCAGCAGCCAACGATCAGGGGTAGGGACCGGGGAGCTGTTTTTT.

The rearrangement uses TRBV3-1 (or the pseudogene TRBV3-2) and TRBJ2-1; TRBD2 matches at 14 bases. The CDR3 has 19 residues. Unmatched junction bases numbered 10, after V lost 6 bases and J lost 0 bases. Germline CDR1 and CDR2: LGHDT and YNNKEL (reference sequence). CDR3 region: CASRATGTSGGGSYNEQFF. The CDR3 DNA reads TGTGCCAGCAGAGCAACCGGGACTAGCGGGGGAGGCTCCTACAATGAGCAGTTCTTC.

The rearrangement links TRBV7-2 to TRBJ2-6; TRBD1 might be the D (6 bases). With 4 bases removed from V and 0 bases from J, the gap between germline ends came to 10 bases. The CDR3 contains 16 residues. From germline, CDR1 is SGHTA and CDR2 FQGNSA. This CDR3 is CASSSQGSSGANVLTF. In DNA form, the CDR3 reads TGTGCCAGCAGCTCTCAGGGGAGCTCTGGGGCCAACGTCCTGACTTTC.

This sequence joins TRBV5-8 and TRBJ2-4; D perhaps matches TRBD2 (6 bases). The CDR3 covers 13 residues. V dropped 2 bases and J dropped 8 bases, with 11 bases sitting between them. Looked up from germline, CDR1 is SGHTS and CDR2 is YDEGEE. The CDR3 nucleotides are TGTGCCAGCAGCTTTGGCGGGGTACACATTCAGTACTTC. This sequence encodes CASSFGGVHIQYF.

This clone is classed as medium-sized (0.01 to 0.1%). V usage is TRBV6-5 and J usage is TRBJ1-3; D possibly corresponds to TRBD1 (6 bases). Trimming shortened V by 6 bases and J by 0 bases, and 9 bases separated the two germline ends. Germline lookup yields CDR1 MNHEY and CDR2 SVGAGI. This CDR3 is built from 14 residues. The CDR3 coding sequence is TGTGCCAGCAGCGGACAGCACTCTGGAAACACCATATATTTT. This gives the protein CASSGQHSGNTIYF.

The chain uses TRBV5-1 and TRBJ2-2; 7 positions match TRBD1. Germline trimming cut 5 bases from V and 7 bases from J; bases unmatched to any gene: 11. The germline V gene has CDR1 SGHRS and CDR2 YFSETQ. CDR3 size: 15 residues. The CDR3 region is CASSPDRSPSGELFF. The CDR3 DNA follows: TGCGCCAGCAGTCCGGACAGGTCCCCCAGCGGGGAGCTGTTTTTT.

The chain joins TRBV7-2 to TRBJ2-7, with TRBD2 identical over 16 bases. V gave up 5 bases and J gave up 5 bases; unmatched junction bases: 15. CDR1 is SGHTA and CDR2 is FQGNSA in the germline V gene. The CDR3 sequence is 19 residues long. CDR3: CASSPRRGLAGGRWDEQYF. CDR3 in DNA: TGTGCCAGCAGCCCGAGACGGGGACTAGCGGGGGGGCGGTGGGACGAGCAGTACTTC. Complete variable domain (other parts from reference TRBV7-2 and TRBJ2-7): GAGVSQSPSNKVTEKGKDVELRCDPISGHTALYWYRQSLGQGLEFLIYFQGNSAPDKSGLPSDRFSAERTGGSVSTLTIQRTQQEDSAVYLCASSPRRGLAGGRWDEQYFGPGTRLTVT.

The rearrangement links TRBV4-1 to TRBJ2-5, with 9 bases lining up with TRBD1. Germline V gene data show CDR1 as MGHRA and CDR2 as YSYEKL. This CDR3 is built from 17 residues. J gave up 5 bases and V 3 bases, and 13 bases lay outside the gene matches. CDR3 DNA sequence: TGCGCCAGCAGCCATGAAAGAGGGACAGGGTTTTCTGAGACCCAGTACTTC. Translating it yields CASSHERGTGFSETQYF.

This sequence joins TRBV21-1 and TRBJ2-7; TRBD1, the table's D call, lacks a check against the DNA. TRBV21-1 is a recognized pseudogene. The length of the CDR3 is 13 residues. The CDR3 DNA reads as TGTGCCAGCAGCGGAGTGCAGGGTAACGAGCAGTACTTC. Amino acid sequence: CASSGVQGNEQYF.

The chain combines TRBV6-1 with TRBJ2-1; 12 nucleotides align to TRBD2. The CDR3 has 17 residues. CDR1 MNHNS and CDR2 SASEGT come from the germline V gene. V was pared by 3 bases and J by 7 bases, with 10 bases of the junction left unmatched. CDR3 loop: CASSDRPTSGGINEQFF. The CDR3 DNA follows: TGTGCCAGCAGTGATCGACCCACTAGCGGGGGGATAAATGAGCAGTTCTTC.

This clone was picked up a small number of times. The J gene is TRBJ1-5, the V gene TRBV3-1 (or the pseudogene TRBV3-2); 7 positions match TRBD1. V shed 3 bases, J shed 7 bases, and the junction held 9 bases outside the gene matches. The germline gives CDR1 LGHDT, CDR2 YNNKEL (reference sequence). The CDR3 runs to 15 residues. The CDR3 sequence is CASSQSTGVKQPQHF. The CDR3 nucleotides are TGTGCCAGCAGCCAGTCAACAGGGGTAAAGCAGCCCCAGCATTTT.

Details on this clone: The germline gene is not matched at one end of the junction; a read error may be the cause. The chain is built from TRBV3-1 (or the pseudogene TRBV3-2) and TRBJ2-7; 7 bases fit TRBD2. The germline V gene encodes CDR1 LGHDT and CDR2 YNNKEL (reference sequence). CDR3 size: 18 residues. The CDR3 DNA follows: TGTGCCCGCAGCCAAGGGGCTTTTGTGGGGGGGATGACCTACGAGCAGTACTTC. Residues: CARSQGAFVGGMTYEQYF.

The CDR3: CASSHLGGGYTF. In DNA form, the CDR3 reads TGTGCCAGCAGCCATTTAGGGGGCGGCTACACCTTC. The chain combines TRBV9 with TRBJ1-2, with 7 bases aligning to TRBD1. The CDR3 is 12 residues long. Per the germline V gene, CDR1 is SGDLS and CDR2 is YYNGEE. The ends lost 4 bases at V and 8 bases at J; junction bases unmatched: 5. The variable domain in full, with the rest retrieved from reference TRBV9 and TRBJ1-2, is DSGVTQTPKHLITATGQRVTLRCSPRSGDLSVYWYQQSLDQGLQFLIQYYNGEERAKGNILERFSAQQFPDLHSELNLSSLELGDSALYFCASSHLGGGYTFGSGTRLTVV.

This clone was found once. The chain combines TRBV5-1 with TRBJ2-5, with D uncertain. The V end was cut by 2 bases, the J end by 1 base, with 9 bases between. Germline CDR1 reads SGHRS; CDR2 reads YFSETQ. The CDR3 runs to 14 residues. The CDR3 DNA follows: TGCGCCAGCAGCTTTTCAGGTTTCCAAGAGACCCAGTACTTC. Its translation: CASSFSGFQETQYF.

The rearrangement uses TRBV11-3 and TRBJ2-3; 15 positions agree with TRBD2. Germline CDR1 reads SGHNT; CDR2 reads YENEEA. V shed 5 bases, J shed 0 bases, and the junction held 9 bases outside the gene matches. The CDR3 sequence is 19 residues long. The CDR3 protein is CASSNGLAGGKGSTDTQYF. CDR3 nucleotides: TGTGCCAGCAGCAATGGACTAGCGGGGGGGAAGGGGAGCACAGATACGCAGTATTTT.

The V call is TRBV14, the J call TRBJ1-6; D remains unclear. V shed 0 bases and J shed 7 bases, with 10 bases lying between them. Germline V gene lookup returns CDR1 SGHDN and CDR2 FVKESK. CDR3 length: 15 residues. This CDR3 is CASSQEPRKNSPLHF. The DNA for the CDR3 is TGTGCCAGCAGCCAAGAACCGCGGAAGAATTCACCCCTCCACTTT.

Here the CDR3 reads CASSLGGNRGTDTQYF. The CDR3 region has the DNA TGTGCCAGCAGCTTAGGGGGGAATAGGGGCACAGATACGCAGTATTTT. The J gene is TRBJ2-3, the V gene TRBV7-6; D assignment may be TRBD1 or TRBD2 (5 bases each). CDR1 is SGHVS, CDR2 FNYEAQ, per germline. Trimming cost V 1 base and J 1 base, with 12 bases left between them. The CDR3 has 16 residues.

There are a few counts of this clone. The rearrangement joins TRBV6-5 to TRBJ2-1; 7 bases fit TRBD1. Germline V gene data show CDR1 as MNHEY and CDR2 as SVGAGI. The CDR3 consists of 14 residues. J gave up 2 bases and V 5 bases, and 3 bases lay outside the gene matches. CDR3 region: CASSNRGPYNEQFF. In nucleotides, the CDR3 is TGTGCCAGCAGTAACAGGGGACCCTACAATGAGCAGTTCTTC.

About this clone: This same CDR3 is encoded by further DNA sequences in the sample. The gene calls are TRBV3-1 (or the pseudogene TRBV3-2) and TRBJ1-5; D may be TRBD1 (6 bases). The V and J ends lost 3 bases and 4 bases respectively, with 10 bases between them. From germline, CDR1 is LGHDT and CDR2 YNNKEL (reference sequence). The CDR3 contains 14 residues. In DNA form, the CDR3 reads TGTGCCAGCAGCCAGGCAGGGGTTAATCAGCCCCAGCATTTT. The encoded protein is CASSQAGVNQPQHF.

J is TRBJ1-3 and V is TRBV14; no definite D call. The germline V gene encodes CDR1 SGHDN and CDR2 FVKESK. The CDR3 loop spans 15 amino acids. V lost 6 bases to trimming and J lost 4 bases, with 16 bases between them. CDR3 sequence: CASSPLLNPGNTIYF. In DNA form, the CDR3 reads TGTGCCAGCAGTCCACTCCTGAACCCGGGAAACACCATATATTTT.

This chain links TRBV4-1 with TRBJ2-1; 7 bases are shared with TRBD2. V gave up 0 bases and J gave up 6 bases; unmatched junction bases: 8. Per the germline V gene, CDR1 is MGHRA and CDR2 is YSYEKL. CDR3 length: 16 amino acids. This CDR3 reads CASSQDRLADPNEQFF. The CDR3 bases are TGCGCCAGCAGCCAAGATCGGCTAGCGGACCCCAATGAGCAGTTCTTC.